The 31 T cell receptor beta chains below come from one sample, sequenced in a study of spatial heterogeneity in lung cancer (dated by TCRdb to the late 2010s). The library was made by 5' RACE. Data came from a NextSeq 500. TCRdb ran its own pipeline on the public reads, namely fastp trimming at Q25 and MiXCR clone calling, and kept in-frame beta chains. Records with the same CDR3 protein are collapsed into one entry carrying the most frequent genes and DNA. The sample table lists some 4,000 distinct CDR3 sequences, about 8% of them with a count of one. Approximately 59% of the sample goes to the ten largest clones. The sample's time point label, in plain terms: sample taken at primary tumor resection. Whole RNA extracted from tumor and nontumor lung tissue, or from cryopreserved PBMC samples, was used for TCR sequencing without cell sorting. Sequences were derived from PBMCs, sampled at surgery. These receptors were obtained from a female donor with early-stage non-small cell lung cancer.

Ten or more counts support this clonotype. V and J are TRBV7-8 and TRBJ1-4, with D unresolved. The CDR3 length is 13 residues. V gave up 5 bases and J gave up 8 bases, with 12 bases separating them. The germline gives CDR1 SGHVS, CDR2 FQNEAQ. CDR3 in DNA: TGTGCCAGCAGCCGAACCGCTATCGAAAAACTGTTTTTT. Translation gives CASSRTAIEKLFF.

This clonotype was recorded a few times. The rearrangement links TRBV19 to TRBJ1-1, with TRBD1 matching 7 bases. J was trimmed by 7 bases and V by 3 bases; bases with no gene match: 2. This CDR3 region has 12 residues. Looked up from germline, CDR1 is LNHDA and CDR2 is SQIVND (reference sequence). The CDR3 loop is CASSMTGYEAFF. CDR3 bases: TGTGCCAGTAGTATGACAGGGTATGAAGCTTTCTTT.

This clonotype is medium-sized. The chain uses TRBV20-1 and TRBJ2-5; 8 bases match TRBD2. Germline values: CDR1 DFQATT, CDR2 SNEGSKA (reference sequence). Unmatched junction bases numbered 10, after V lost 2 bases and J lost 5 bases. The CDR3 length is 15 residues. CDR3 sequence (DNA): TGCAGTGCTAGATTGACCGGGACTAGTGTTGAGACCCAGTACTTC. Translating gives CSARLTGTSVETQYF.

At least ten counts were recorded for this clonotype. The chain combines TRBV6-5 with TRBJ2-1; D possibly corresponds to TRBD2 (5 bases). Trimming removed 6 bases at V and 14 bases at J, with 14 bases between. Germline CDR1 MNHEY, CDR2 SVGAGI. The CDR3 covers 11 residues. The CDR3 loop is CASRQTPLEFF. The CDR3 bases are TGTGCCAGCAGACAGACGCCACTAGAGTTCTTC.

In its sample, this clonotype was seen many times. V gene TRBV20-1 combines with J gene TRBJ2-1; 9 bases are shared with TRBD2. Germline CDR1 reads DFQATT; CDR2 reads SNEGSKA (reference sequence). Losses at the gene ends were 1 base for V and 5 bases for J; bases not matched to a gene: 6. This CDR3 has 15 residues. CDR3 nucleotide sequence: TGCAGTGCTAGAGTTAGCGGGGGACCCAACAATGAGCAGTTCTTC. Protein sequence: CSARVSGGPNNEQFF.

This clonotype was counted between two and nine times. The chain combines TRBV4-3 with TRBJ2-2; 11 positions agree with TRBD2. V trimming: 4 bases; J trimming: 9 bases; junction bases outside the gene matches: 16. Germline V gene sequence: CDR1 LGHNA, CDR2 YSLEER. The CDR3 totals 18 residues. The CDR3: CASSRYQGTSGASRELFF. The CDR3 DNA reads TGCGCCAGCAGCCGCTATCAGGGGACTAGCGGAGCCTCGAGGGAGCTGTTTTTT.

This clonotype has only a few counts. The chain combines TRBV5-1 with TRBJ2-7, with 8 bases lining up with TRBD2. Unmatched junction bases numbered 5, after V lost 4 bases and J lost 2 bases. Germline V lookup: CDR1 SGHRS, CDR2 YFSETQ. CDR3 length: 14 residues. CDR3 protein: CASSPGGATYEQYF. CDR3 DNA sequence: TGCGCCAGCAGCCCCGGGGGGGCAACCTACGAGCAGTACTTC.

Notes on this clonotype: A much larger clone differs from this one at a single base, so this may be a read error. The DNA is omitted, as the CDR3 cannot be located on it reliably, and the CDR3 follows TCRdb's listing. CDR3 amino acids: CACSFRQGRTPGSCFF. This chain uses TRBV7-3 with TRBJ2-2; TRBD1 is taken as the D call from the table, unchecked against the DNA. Ends included, the CDR3 has 16 residues. The germline V gene encodes CDR1 SGHTA and CDR2 FQGTGA.

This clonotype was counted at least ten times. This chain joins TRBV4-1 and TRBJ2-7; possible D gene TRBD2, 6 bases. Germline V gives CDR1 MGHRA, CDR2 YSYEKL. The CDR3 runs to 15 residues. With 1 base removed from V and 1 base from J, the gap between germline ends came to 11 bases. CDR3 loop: CASSQGLALSYEQYF. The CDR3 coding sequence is TGCGCCAGCAGCCAAGGGCTAGCGTTATCCTACGAGCAGTACTTC.

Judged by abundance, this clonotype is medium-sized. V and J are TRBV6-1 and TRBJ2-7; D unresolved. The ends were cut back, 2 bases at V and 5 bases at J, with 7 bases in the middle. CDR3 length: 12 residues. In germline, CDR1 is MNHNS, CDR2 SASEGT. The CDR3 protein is CASSEFQNEQYF. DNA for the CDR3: TGTGCCAGCAGTGAATTCCAGAACGAGCAGTACTTC.

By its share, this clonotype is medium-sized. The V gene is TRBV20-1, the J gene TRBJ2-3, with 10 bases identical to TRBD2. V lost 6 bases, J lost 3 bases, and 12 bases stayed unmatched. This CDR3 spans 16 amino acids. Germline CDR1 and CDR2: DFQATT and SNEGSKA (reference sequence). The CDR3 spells CSAGTAGGQTTDTQYF. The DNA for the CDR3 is TGCAGTGCGGGCACAGCGGGGGGGCAGACAACAGATACGCAGTATTTT.

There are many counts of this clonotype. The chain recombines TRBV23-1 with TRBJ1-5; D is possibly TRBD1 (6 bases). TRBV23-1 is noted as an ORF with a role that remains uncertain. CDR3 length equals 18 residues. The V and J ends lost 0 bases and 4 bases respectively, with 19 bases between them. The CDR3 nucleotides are TGCGCCAGCAGTCAATCTAAACAGGCCGGACAGTGGAATCAGCCCCAGCATTTT. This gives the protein CASSQSKQAGQWNQPQHF.

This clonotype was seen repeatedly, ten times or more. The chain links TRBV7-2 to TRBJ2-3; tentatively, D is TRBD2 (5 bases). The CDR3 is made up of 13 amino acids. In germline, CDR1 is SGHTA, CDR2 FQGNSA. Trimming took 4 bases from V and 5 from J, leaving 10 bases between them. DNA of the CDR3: TGTGCCAGCAGCTCCCAAGAGGGAGATACGCAGTATTTT. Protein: CASSSQEGDTQYF.

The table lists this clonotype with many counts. The CDR3 region has the DNA TGTGCCAGCAGCTTGGCCGGGGCGGGGGCCAACGTCCTGACTTTC. Protein sequence: CASSLAGAGANVLTF. The rearrangement joins TRBV5-4 to TRBJ2-6, with D possibly being TRBD1 or TRBD2 (5 bases each). Trimming pared 0 bases from V and 4 bases from J, leaving 8 bases between. The CDR3 loop spans 15 amino acids. Germline CDR1 is SGHNT and CDR2 is YYREEE (reference sequence).

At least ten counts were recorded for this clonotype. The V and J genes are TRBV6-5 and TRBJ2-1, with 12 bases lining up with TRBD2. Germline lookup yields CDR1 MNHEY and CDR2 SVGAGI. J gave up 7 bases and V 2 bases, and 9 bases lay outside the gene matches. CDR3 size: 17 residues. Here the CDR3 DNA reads TGTGCCAGCAGTTACCGGACTAGCGGGGCCCAGAGGAATGAGCAGTTCTTC. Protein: CASSYRTSGAQRNEQFF.

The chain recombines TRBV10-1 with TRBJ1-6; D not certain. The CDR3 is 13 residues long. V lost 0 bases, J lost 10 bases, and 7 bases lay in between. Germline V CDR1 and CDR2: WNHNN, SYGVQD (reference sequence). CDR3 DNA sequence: TGCGCCAGCAGTGAGTCGAAGGAGTCACCCCTCCACTTT. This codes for CASSESKESPLHF.

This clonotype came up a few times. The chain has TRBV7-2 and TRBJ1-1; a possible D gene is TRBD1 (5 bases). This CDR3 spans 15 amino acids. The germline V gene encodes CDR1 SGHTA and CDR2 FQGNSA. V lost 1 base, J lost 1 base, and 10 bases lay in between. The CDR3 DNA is TGTGCCAGCAGCTTAGGAGGGGTAAGGAACACTGAAGCTTTCTTT. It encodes CASSLGGVRNTEAFF.

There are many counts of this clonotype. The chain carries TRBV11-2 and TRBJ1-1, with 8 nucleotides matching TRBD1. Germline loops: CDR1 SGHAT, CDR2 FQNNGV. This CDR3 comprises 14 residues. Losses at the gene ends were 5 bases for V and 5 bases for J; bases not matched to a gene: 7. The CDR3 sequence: CASSVGQGETEAFF. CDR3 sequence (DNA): TGTGCCAGCAGCGTAGGACAGGGTGAGACTGAAGCTTTCTTT.

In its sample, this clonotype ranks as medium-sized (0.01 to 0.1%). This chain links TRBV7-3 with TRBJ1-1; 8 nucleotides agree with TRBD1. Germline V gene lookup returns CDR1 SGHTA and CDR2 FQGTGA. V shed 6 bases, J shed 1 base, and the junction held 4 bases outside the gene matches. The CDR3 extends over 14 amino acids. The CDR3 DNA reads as TGTGCCAGCAGAGCAGGGGGCTCGAACACTGAAGCTTTCTTT. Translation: CASRAGGSNTEAFF. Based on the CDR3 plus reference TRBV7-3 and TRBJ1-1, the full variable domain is GAGVSQTPSNKVTEKGKYVELRCDPISGHTALYWYRQSLGQGPEFLIYFQGTGAADDSGLPNDRFFAVRPEGSVSTLKIQRTERGDSAVYLCASRAGGSNTEAFFGQGTRLTVV.

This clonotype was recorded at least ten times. This chain's CDR3 is CATSRGGTGGYEQYF. The CDR3, as DNA: TGTGCCACCAGCAGAGGCGGGACAGGAGGATACGAGCAGTACTTC. V usage is TRBV15 and J usage is TRBJ2-7; 8 bases agree with TRBD1. Unmatched junction bases numbered 6, after V lost 1 base and J lost 4 bases. The CDR3 has 15 residues. The germline gives CDR1 LNHNV, CDR2 YYDKDF (reference sequence).

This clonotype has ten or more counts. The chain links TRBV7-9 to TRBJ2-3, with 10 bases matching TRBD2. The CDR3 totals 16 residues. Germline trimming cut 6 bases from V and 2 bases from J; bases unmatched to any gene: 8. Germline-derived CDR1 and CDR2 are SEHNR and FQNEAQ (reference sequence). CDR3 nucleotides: TGTGCCAGCAGGTCTAGCGGGGGACTGTACACAGATACGCAGTATTTT. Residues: CASRSSGGLYTDTQYF.

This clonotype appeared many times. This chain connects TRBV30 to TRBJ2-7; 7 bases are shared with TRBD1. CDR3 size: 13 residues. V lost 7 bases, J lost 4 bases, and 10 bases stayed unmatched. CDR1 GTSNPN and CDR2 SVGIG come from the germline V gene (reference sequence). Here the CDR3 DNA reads TGTGCCTCGGACCGACAGGGCTTGTACGAGCAGTACTTC. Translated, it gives CASDRQGLYEQYF.

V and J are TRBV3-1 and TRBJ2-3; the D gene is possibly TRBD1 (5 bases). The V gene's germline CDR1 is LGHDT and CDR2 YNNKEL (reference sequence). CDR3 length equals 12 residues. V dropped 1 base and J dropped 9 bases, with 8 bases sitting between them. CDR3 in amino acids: CASSQAGNTQYF. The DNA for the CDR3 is TGTGCCAGCAGCCAAGCAGGGAACACGCAGTATTTT.

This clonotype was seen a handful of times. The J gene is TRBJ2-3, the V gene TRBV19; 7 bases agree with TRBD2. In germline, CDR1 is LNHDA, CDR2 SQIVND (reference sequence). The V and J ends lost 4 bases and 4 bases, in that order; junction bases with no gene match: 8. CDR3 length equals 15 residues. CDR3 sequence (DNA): TGTGCCAGTAGTAGATCAAGCGGGGTGGCAGATACGCAGTATTTT. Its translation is CASSRSSGVADTQYF. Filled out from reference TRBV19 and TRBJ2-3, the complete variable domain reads DGGITQSPKYLFRKEGQNVTLSCEQNLNHDAMYWYRQDPGQGLRLIYYSQIVNDFQKGDIAEGYSVSREKKESFPLTVTSAQKNPTAFYLCASSRSSGVADTQYFGPGTRLTVL.

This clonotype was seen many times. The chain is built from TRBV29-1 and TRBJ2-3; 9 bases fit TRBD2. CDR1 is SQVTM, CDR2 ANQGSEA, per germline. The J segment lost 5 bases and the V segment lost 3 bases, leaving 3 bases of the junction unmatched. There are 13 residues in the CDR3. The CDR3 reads CSVDPSGVDTQYF. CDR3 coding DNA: TGCAGCGTTGATCCTAGCGGGGTAGATACGCAGTATTTT.

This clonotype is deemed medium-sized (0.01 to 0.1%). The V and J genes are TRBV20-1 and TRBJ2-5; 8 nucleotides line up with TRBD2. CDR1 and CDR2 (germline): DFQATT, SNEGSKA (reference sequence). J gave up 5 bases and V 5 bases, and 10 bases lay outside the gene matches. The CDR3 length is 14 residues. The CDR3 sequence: CSAYPFRGGETQYF. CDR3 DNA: TGCAGTGCTTACCCGTTTCGGGGGGGCGAGACCCAGTACTTC.

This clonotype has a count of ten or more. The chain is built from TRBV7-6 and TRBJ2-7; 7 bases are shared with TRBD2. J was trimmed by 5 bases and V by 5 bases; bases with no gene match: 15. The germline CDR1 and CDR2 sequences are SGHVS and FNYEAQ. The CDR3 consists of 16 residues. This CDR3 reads CASSPRSLRGTHEQYF. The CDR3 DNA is TGTGCCAGCAGCCCGAGGTCGTTGCGGGGGACCCACGAGCAGTACTTC.

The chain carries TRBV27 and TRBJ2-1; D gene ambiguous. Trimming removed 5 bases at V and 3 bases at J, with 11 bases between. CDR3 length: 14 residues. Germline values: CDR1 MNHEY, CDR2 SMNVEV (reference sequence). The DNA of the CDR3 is TGTGCCAGCAGTCGACCCGGGTACTACAATGAGCAGTTCTTC. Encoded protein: CASSRPGYYNEQFF.

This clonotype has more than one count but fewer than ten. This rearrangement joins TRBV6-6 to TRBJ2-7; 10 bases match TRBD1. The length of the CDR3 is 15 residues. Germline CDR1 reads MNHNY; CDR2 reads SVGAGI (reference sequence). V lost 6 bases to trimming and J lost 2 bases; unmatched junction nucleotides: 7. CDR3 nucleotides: TGTGCCAGCAGCCCTTCGGGGACAGGGGCCTACGAGCAGTACTTC. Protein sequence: CASSPSGTGAYEQYF.

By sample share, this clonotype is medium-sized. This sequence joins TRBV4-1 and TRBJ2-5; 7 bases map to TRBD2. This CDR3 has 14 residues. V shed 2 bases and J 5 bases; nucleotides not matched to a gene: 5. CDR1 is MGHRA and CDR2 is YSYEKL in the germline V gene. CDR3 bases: TGCGCCAGCAGCCAACAGACTAGCCGGGAGACCCAGTACTTC. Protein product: CASSQQTSRETQYF.

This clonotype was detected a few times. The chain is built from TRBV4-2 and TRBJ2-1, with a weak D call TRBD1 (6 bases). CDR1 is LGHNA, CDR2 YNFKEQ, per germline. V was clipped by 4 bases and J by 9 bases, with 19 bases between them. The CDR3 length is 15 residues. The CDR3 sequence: CASSPDWGPPGEQFF. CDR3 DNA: TGTGCCAGCAGCCCCGACTGGGGGCCCCCCGGTGAGCAGTTCTTC.